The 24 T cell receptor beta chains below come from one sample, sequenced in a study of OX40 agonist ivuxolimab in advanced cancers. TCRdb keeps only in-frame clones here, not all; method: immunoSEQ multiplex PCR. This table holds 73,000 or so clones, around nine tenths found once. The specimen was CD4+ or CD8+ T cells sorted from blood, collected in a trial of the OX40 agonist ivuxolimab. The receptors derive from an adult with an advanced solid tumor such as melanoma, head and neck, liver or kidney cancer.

CDR3 DNA: TGTGCCAGCAGCCCCAGGACAGGGGGGAACACTGAAGCTTTCTTT. This gives the protein CASSPRTGGNTEAFF. V gene TRBV14 combines with J gene TRBJ1-1; 10 bases line up with TRBD1. Per the germline V gene, CDR1 is SGHDN and CDR2 is FVKESK. CDR3 length equals 15 residues. V gave up 4 bases and J gave up 1 base; unmatched junction bases: 3.

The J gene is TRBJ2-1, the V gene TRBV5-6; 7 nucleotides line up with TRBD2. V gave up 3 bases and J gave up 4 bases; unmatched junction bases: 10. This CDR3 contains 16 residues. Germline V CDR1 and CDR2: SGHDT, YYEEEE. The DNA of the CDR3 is TGTGCCAGCAGCTCCACGACTAGCAGTCGTTACAATGAGCAGTTCTTC. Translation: CASSSTTSSRYNEQFF.

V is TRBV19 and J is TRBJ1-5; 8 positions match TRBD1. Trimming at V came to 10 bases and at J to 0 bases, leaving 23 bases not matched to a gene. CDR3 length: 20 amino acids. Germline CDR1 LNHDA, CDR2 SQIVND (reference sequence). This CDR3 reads CATSLQTGTGYAYSNQPQHF. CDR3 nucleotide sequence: TGTGCCACCTCGTTACAAACCGGGACAGGCTACGCTTATAGCAATCAGCCCCAGCATTTT.

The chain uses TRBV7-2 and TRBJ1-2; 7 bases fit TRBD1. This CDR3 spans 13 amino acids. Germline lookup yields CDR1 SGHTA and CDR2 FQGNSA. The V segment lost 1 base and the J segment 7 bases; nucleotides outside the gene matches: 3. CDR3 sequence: CASSLDTGVGYTF. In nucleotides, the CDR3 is TGTGCCAGCAGCTTAGATACAGGGGTTGGCTACACCTTC.

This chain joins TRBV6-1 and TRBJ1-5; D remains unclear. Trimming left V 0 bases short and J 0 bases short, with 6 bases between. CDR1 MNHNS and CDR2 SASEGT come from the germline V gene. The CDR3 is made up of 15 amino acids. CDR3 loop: CASSEARTSNQPQHF. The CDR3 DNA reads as TGTGCCAGCAGTGAAGCGAGGACTAGCAATCAGCCCCAGCATTTT.

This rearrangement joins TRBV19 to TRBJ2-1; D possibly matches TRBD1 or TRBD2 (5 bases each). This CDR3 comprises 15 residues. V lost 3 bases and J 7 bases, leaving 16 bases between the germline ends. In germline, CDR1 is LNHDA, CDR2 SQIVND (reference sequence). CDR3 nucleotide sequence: TGTGCCAGTAGTATTTCGGCCCTTTGGGGGAATGAGCAGTTCTTC. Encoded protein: CASSISALWGNEQFF.

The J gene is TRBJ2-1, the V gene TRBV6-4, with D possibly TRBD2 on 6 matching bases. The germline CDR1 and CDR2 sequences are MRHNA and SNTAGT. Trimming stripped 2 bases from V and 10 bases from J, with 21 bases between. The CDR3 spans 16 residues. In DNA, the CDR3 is TGTGCCAGCAGTGACCCCAGAGGGGACTTCCGACGGGAGCAGTTCTTC. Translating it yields CASSDPRGDFRREQFF.

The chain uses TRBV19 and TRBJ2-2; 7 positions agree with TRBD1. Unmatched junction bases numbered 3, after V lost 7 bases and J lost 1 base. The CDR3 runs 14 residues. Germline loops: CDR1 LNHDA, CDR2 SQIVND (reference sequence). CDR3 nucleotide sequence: TGTGCCAGTACAAGGGGGCAGAACACCGGGGAGCTGTTTTTT. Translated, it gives CASTRGQNTGELFF.

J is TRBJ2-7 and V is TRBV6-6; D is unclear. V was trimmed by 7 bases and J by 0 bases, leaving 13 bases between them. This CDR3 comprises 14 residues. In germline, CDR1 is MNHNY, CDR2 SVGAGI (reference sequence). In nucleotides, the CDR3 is TGTGCCAGCATGGAGAACTGGGGCTCCTACGAGCAGTACTTC. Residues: CASMENWGSYEQYF.

CDR3 residues: CASSNSGANVLTF. The CDR3 region has the DNA TGTGCCAGCAGTAACTCTGGGGCCAACGTCCTGACTTTC. The chain recombines TRBV25-1 with TRBJ2-6, with D unresolved. This CDR3 comprises 13 residues. Germline CDR1 and CDR2: MGHDK and SYGVNS. V was trimmed by 5 bases and J by 0 bases, leaving 2 bases between them.

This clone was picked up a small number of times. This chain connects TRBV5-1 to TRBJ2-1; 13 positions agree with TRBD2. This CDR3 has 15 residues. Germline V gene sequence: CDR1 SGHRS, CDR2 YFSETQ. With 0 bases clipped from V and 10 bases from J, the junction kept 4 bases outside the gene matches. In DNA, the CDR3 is TGCGCCAGCAGCTTGGGACTAGCGGGAGGTCGCGAGCAGTTCTTC. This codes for CASSLGLAGGREQFF.

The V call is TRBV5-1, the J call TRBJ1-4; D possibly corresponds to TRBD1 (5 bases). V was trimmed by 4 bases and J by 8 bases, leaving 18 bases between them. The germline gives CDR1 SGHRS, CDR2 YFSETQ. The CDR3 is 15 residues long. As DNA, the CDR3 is TGCGCCAGCAGCCCCAACGCCGGTGGGGACGAAAAACTGTTTTTT. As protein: CASSPNAGGDEKLFF.

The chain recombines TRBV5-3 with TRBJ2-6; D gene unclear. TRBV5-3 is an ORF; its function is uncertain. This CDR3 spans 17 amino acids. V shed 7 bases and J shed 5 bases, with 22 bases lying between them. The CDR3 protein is CARVGSGEQSRANVLTF. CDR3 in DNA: TGTGCCAGAGTAGGCTCTGGTGAACAAAGTCGGGCCAACGTCCTGACTTTC.

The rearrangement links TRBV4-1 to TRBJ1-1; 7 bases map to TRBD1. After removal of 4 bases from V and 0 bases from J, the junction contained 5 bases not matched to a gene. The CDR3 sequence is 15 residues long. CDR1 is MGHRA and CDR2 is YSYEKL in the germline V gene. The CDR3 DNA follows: TGCGCCAGCAGCCTGGGCAGGGGGATGAACACTGAAGCTTTCTTT. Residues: CASSLGRGMNTEAFF.

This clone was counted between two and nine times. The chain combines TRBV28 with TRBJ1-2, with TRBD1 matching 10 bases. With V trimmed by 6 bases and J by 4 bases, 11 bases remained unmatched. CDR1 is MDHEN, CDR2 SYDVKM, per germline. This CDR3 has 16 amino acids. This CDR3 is CASRILTGGSVYGYTF. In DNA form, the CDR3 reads TGTGCCAGCAGGATTTTGACAGGGGGCTCTGTCTATGGCTACACCTTC.

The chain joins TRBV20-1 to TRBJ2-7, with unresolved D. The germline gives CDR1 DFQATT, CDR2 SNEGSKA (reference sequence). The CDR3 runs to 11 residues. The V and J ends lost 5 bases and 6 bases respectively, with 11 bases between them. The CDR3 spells CSAGFPPEQYF. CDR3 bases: TGCAGTGCTGGATTCCCCCCCGAGCAGTACTTC.

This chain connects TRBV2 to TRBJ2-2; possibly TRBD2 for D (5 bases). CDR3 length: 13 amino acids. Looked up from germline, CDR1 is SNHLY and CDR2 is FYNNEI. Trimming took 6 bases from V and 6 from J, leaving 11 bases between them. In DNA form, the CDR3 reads TGTGCCAGCAGGCAACTAGTCTCCGGGGAGCTGTTTTTT. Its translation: CASRQLVSGELFF.

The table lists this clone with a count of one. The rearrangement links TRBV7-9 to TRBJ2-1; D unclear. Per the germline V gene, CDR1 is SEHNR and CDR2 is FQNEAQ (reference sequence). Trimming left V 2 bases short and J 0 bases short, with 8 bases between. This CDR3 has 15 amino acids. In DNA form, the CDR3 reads TGTGCCAGCAGCTTAATTACGAGCTCCTACAATGAGCAGTTCTTC. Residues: CASSLITSSYNEQFF.

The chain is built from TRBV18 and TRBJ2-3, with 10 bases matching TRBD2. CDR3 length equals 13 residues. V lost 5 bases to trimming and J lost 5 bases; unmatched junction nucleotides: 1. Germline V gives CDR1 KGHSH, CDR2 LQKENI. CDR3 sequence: CASSGTSEDTQYF. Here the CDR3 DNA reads TGTGCCAGCTCAGGGACTAGCGAAGATACGCAGTATTTT.

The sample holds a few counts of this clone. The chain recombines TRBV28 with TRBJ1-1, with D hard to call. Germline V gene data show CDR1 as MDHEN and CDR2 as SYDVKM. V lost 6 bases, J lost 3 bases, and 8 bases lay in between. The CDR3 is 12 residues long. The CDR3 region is CASSLSDTEAFF. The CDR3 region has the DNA TGTGCCAGCAGCTTAAGTGACACTGAAGCTTTCTTT.

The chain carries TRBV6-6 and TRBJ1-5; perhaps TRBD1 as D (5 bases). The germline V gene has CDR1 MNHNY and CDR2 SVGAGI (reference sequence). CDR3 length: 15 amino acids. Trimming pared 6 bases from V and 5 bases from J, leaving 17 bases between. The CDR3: CASRIALGADQPQHF. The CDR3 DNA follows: TGTGCCAGCAGGATAGCCCTAGGGGCCGATCAGCCCCAGCATTTT.

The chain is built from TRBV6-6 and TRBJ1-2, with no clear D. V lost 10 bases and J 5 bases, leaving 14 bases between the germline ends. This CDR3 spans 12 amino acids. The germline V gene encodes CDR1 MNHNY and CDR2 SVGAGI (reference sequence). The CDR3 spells CAILEGLYGYTF. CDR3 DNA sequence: TGTGCCATACTAGAGGGCCTTTATGGCTACACCTTC.

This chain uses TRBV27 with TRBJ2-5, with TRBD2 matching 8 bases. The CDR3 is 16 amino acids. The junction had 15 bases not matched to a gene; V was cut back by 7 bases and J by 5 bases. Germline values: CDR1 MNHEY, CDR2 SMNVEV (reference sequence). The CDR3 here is CASNRVAPGGGETQYF. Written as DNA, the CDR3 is TGTGCCAGCAATAGGGTCGCCCCGGGAGGGGGGGAGACCCAGTACTTC.

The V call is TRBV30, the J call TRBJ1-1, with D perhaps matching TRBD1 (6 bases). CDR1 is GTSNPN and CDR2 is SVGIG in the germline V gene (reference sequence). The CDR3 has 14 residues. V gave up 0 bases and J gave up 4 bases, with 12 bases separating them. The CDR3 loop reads CAWSVLLGGTEAFF. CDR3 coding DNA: TGTGCCTGGAGTGTACTACTAGGGGGCACTGAAGCTTTCTTT.